The 11 T cell receptor beta chains reported below all come from one sample, sequenced in a study of blood T cell repertoires in COVID-19. The data were produced by immunoSEQ multiplex PCR, yet TCRdb's version contains in-frame clones alone and is incomplete. The data hold 300,000 or so clones, with 85% observed a single time. The specimen sequenced was peripheral blood. All receptors come from a woman in her fifties or sixties with active or convalescent COVID-19.

This clone was seen a handful of times. The rearrangement uses TRBV3-1 (or the pseudogene TRBV3-2) and TRBJ2-3, with 8 bases that match TRBD1. Unmatched junction bases numbered 3, after V lost 4 bases and J lost 6 bases. Germline V lookup: CDR1 LGHDT, CDR2 YNNKEL (reference sequence). The CDR3 sequence is 13 residues long. CDR3 nucleotide sequence: TGTGCCAGCAGCCGCCAGGGGGCTGATACGCAGTATTTT. Translated: CASSRQGADTQYF.

The chain couples TRBV15 to TRBJ2-6; D is unclear. The CDR3 spans 17 residues. CDR1 LNHNV and CDR2 YYDKDF come from the germline V gene (reference sequence). V lost 8 bases and J 0 bases, leaving 17 bases between the germline ends. The CDR3: CATRGFRISSGANVLTF. As DNA, the CDR3 is TGTGCCACCCGCGGATTCAGAATTAGCTCTGGGGCCAACGTCCTGACTTTC.

V usage is TRBV6-1 and J usage is TRBJ2-3, with 11 bases that match TRBD2. The ends lost 2 bases at V and 4 bases at J; junction bases unmatched: 11. Germline assignment: CDR1 MNHNS and CDR2 SASEGT. The CDR3 is made up of 18 amino acids. This CDR3 is CASSERVAGGDVADTQYF. The CDR3 DNA follows: TGTGCCAGCAGTGAAAGGGTAGCGGGAGGGGACGTGGCAGATACGCAGTATTTT.

The V and J genes are TRBV5-1 and TRBJ1-1, with 7 bases matching TRBD1. The V segment lost 0 bases and the J segment 2 bases; nucleotides outside the gene matches: 7. Per the germline V gene, CDR1 is SGHRS and CDR2 is YFSETQ. The CDR3 covers 16 residues. Here the CDR3 DNA reads TGCGCCAGCAGCTTGGCCCGTACAGGGGCCAACACTGAAGCTTTCTTT. This translates into CASSLARTGANTEAFF.

V usage is TRBV29-1 and J usage is TRBJ2-5; 11 nucleotides align to TRBD2. The CDR3 consists of 16 residues. V lost 2 bases to trimming and J lost 2 bases; unmatched junction nucleotides: 7. Germline V gives CDR1 SQVTM, CDR2 ANQGSEA. CDR3 protein: CSVERGLAELQETQYF. The CDR3, as DNA: TGCAGCGTTGAAAGGGGACTAGCGGAGCTACAAGAGACCCAGTACTTC.

The chain joins TRBV5-1 to TRBJ2-1; perhaps TRBD1 as D (5 bases). The germline V gene encodes CDR1 SGHRS and CDR2 YFSETQ. V was clipped by 0 bases and J by 7 bases, with 14 bases between them. This CDR3 has 15 residues. The CDR3 DNA sequence: TGCGCCAGCAGCTTGGGGACAACCCTGAGGAATGAGCAGTTCTTC. The encoded protein is CASSLGTTLRNEQFF. Complete variable domain (other parts from reference TRBV5-1 and TRBJ2-1): KAGVTQTPRYLIKTRGQQVTLSCSPISGHRSVSWYQQTPGQGLQFLFEYFSETQRNKGNFPGRFSGRQFSNSRSEMNVSTLELGDSALYLCASSLGTTLRNEQFFGPGTRLTVL.

The chain carries TRBV10-3 and TRBJ1-1; TRBD1 might be the D (5 bases). Germline V gene lookup returns CDR1 ENHRY and CDR2 SYGVKD. Trimming pared 3 bases from V and 6 bases from J, leaving 11 bases between. The CDR3 has 13 residues. The CDR3 here is CAISDARAPEAFF. CDR3 nucleotides: TGTGCCATCAGTGACGCCAGGGCGCCTGAAGCTTTCTTT.

This clone was detected a few times. V usage is TRBV27 and J usage is TRBJ1-2, with TRBD1 matching 8 bases. V lost 3 bases to trimming and J lost 6 bases; unmatched junction nucleotides: 3. The CDR3 is 13 amino acids. Germline lookup yields CDR1 MNHEY and CDR2 SMNVEV (reference sequence). The CDR3 region is CASSFRTGNGYTF. The CDR3 bases are TGTGCCAGCAGTTTCCGGACAGGGAATGGCTACACCTTC.

This chain links TRBV21-1 with TRBJ2-2; TRBD2, the table's D call, lacks a check against the DNA. TRBV21-1 is an annotated pseudogene. CDR3 size: 16 residues. The CDR3 reads CASSSREFRNTGELFF. The CDR3 DNA reads TGTGCCAGCAGCTCTAGGGAGTTTCGGAACACCGGGGAGCTGTTTTTT.

The chain links TRBV19 to TRBJ2-1; D is ambiguous. CDR1 and CDR2 from the germline V gene are LNHDA and SQIVND (reference sequence). The CDR3 contains 16 residues. Trimming took off 3 bases at V and 1 base at J, with 13 bases between the two ends. In nucleotides, the CDR3 is TGTGCCAGTAGTATTTGGGCTGACCCATCCTACAATGAGCAGTTCTTC. Amino acid sequence: CASSIWADPSYNEQFF.

The gene calls are TRBV14 and TRBJ1-1; 8 bases map to TRBD1. Germline V lookup: CDR1 SGHDN, CDR2 FVKESK. The V and J ends lost 3 bases and 1 base, in that order; junction bases with no gene match: 10. The CDR3 spans 17 residues. CDR3 region: CASSQFGQGRRNTEAFF. The CDR3 DNA reads TGTGCCAGCAGCCAGTTCGGACAGGGCCGGAGGAACACTGAAGCTTTCTTT.